This TCR beta chain was identified in a study of T cell responses to AZD1222 COVID-19 vaccine. The ends were cut back, 5 bases at V and 6 bases at J, with 10 bases in the middle. Germline-derived CDR1 and CDR2 are MRHNA and SNTAGT. The CDR3 covers 12 residues. Study-wide results and limits: The number of AZD1222 recipients seropositive at baseline was only five or six.

As concerns this clone: What it binds is not known.

Second doses were pooled across both intervals (about 4 or about 12 weeks). Generated by immunoSEQ multiplex PCR, the TCRdb table keeps only in-frame clones and is missing some. The sample includes around 140,000 clones, 70% to 90% of them seen just once. The sample in question was peripheral blood, obtained 28 days after the second AZD1222 dose. The chain employs TRBV6-4 and TRBJ1-2; D remains ambiguous. This clonotype originated in an adult who received the AZD1222 COVID-19 vaccine. CDR3 amino acids: CASSNSAHGYTF. CDR3 DNA: TGTGCCAGCAGTAACAGCGCCCATGGCTACACCTTC.